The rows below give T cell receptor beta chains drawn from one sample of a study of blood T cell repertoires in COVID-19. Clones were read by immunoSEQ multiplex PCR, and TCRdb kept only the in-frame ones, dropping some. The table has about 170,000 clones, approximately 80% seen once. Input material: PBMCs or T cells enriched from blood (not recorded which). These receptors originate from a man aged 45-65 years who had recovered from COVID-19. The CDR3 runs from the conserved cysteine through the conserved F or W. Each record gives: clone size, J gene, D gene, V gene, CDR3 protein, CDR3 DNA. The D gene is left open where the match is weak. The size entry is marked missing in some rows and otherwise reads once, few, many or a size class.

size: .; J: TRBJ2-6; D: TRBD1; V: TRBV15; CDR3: CATSSGQGAGGANVLTF; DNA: TGTGCCACCAGCAGCGGACAGGGGGCGGGTGGGGCCAACGTCCTGACTTTC
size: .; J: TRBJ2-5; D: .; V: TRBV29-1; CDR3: CSVEDRGGTQETQYF; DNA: TGCAGCGTTGAAGATCGAGGAGGGACCCAAGAGACCCAGTACTTC
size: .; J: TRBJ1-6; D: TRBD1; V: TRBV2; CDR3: CATRTGSNSPLHF; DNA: TGTGCCACCCGGACAGGCTCGAATTCACCCCTCCACTTT
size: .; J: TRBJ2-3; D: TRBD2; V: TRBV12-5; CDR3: CASGSPRAGGSTDTQYF; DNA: TGTGCTAGTGGCTCCCCACGAGCGGGGGGCTCCACAGATACGCAGTATTTT
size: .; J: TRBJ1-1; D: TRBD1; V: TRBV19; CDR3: CASKEGTGNTEAFF; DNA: TGTGCCAGTAAAGAGGGGACAGGGAACACTGAAGCTTTCTTT
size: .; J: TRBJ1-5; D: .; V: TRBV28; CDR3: CASSLVGTENQPQHF; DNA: TGTGCCAGCAGTTTGGTGGGCACAGAGAATCAGCCCCAGCATTTT
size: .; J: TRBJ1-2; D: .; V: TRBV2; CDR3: CASSDSGRIYGYTF; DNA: TGTGCCAGCAGTGACAGCGGACGGATCTATGGCTACACCTTC
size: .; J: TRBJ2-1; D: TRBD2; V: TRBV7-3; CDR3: CASSLRGGYNEQFF; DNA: TGTGCCAGCAGCCTACGGGGGGGATACAATGAGCAGTTCTTC
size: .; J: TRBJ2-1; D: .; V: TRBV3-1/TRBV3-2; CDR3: CASSQEAGLRYNEQFF; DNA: TGTGCCAGCAGCCAAGAAGCGGGTTTGAGGTACAATGAGCAGTTCTTC
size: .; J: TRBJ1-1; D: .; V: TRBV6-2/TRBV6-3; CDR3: CASSPHREGTEAFF; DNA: TGTGCCAGCAGTCCCCACAGGGAGGGCACTGAAGCTTTCTTT
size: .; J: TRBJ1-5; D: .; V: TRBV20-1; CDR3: CSASRGGYSNQPQHF; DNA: TGCAGTGCTAGTCGGGGGGGATATAGCAATCAGCCCCAGCATTTT
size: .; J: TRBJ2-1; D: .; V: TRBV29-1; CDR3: CSVDRAYYNEQFF; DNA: TGCAGCGTTGACAGGGCTTACTACAATGAGCAGTTCTTC
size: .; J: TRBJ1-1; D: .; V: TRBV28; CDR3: CASSGGGKNTEAFF; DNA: TGTGCCAGCAGCGGGGGAGGGAAGAACACTGAAGCTTTCTTT
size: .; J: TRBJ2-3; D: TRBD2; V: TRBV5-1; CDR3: CATSGGGTDTQYF; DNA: TGCGCCACCTCGGGGGGGGGCACAGATACGCAGTATTTT
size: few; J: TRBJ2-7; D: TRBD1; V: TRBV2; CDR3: CASSGQGSTYEQYF; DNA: TGTGCCAGCAGTGGACAGGGCTCAACCTACGAGCAGTACTTC
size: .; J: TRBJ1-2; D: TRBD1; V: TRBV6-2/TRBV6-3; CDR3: CASSVGTGTGYTF; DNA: TGTGCCAGCAGTGTGGGGACAGGAACAGGCTACACCTTC
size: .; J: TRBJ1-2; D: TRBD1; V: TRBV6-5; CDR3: CASTSTGVWGYTF; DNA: TGTGCCAGCACTTCGACAGGGGTATGGGGCTACACCTTC
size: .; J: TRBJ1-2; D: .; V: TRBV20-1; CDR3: CSASLAGGYTF; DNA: TGCAGTGCTAGCCTAGCGGGAGGCTACACCTTC
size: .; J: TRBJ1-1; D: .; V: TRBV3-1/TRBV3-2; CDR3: CASSQGAETEAFF; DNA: TGTGCCAGCAGCCAAGGGGCAGAGACTGAAGCTTTCTTT
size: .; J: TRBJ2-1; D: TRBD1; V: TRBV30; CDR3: CAWSVLGTGNEQFF; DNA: TGTGCCTGGAGTGTACTGGGGACAGGCAATGAGCAGTTCTTC
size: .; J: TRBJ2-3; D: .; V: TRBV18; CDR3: CASSPTGSTDTQYF; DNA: TGTGCCAGCTCACCGACAGGTAGCACAGATACGCAGTATTTT
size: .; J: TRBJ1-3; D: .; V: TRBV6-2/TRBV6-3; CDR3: CASSRTGFGNTIYF; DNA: TGTGCCAGCAGCCGAACAGGATTTGGAAACACCATATATTTT
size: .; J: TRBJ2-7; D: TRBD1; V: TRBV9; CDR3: CASSVRQGPAEQYF; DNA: TGTGCCAGCAGCGTGAGACAGGGTCCGGCCGAGCAGTACTTC
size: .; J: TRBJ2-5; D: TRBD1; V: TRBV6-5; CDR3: CASSYLVTGDQYF; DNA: TGTGCCAGCAGTTACTTGGTCACAGGGGACCAGTACTTC